The rows below give T cell receptor beta chains drawn from one sample of a study of T cells expressing NK-cell markers. Each CDR3 protein gets one entry in TCRdb, which reprocessed the 5' RACE reads and gives no DNA. In total, the table holds fewer than 300,000 distinct CDR3 sequences. Sequencing input: blood T cells: a sorted CD56 or NKG2C T cell subset, CD4+ or CD8+ T cells, or bulk PBMC T cells (not recorded which). These receptors all come from a woman aged 18-70 years in good health. Each CDR3 is given with its conserved first and last residue.

j_call v_call cdr3_aa
TRBJ2-3 TRBV4-2 CASSKGDTDTQYF
TRBJ2-1 TRBV5-4 CASSLGRGGAKLGEQFF
TRBJ1-5 TRBV20-1 CSAPPSKNQPQHF
TRBJ2-1 TRBV24-1 CATSDSGTGGNEQFF
TRBJ1-2 TRBV7-9 CASSLGAGNYGYTF
TRBJ2-1 TRBV6-1 CATKGLAGGSYNEQFF
TRBJ1-1 TRBV4-3 CASSQSDRNTEAFF
TRBJ1-6 TRBV18 CASSPWDTNSPLHF
TRBJ2-5 TRBV7-2 CASSFSKQETQYF
TRBJ1-5 TRBV7-2 CASSLATGIYAGQPQHF
TRBJ1-1 TRBV20-1 CSARTRARTEAFF
TRBJ2-7 TRBV20-1 CSARGGPSGNPKGFYEQYF
TRBJ2-3 TRBV20-1 CSARVLGRATDTQYF
TRBJ2-7 TRBV13 CASSYRLTYEQYF
TRBJ2-5 TRBV20-1 CSARFTTTETQYF
TRBJ2-5 TRBV12-3/TRBV12-4 CASLEGFQETQYF
TRBJ1-1 TRBV12-3/TRBV12-4 CASSLQGMNTEAFF
TRBJ1-1 TRBV12-3/TRBV12-4 CASSPTRGTEAFF
TRBJ2-7 TRBV6-2/TRBV6-3 CAASTGTGFYEQYF
TRBJ1-6 TRBV6-1 CASSPQGRNNSPLHF
TRBJ2-3 TRBV28 CASRRPTGLAGGRGTDTQYF
TRBJ1-2 TRBV19 CASTMGGSYGYTF
TRBJ2-2 TRBV6-1 CASSLRPDRETGELFF
TRBJ2-3 TRBV7-2 CASSPARMTDTQYF
TRBJ2-3 TRBV7-8 CASSNGGVRDTQYF
TRBJ2-3 TRBV30 CAWSVRSFPRSNTQYF
TRBJ2-7 TRBV28 CASTPTSWREQYF
TRBJ1-4 TRBV5-1 CASSLAGRNEKLFF
TRBJ1-5 TRBV12-3/TRBV12-4 CASTAEGLGNQPQHF
TRBJ1-5 TRBV3-1 CASSQEIGYQPQHF
TRBJ2-5 TRBV19 CASRDGGVSQETQYF
TRBJ1-2 TRBV19 CASRVEGSDYGYTF
TRBJ1-2 TRBV12-3/TRBV12-4 CASSLRDPNYGYTF
TRBJ2-2 TRBV11-3 CASSPWTGGNTGELFF
TRBJ1-6 TRBV29-1 CSMGQAGYHYNSPLHF
TRBJ2-5 TRBV15 CATSRDFQETQYF
TRBJ2-3 TRBV7-2 CASSSGPPDTQYF
TRBJ2-1 TRBV29-1 CSARQRSSYNEQFF
TRBJ2-7 TRBV29-1 CSVEGRDYEQYF
TRBJ2-3 TRBV7-2 CASRARRAETDTQYF
TRBJ1-2 TRBV20-1 CSARGGGESPNYGYTF
TRBJ2-7 TRBV7-2 CASSLHYEQYF
TRBJ2-4 TRBV12-3/TRBV12-4 CASSLTFTPAKNIQYF
TRBJ2-5 TRBV20-1 CSARVPGIQETQYF
TRBJ2-1 TRBV14 CASSQQLADLLYNEQFF
TRBJ1-1 TRBV20-1 CSATRQTGGAFF
TRBJ2-7 TRBV4-3 CASSQDIRYEQYF
TRBJ1-2 TRBV6-6 CASSPVGQSCTF
TRBJ2-7 TRBV28 CASSLSGTLAYEQYF
TRBJ1-6 TRBV20-1 CSAGVGASSYNSPLHF
TRBJ1-2 TRBV29-1 CSVSPGQGYGYTF
TRBJ2-4 TRBV7-2 CASSLVPLLAGKNIQYF
TRBJ2-3 TRBV18 CASSPARMIQDTQYF
TRBJ2-1 TRBV18 CASSPLDRGYSHEQFF
TRBJ1-3 TRBV2 CASSEGGAGPSGNTIYF
TRBJ2-3 TRBV29-1 CSVVVRGPSTDTQYF
TRBJ2-4 TRBV12-3/TRBV12-4 CASSKDAPRDKNIQYF
TRBJ2-4 TRBV29-1 CSVDQGGPQNIQYF